This is a list of T cell receptor beta chains from one sample in a study of cytomegalovirus exposure and HLA in healthy donors. Clones were sequenced by immunoSEQ multiplex PCR, and TCRdb holds only the in-frame ones, with some missing. The profile shows about 250,000 clones, approximately 85% of them singletons. The specimen sequenced was PBMCs. The source is a girl aged 2-15 years in good health and CMV-seronegative. Both conserved end residues are part of each CDR3. The order of the fields is J gene, V gene, clone size, D gene, CDR3 DNA, CDR3 protein. D genes are given only for firm matches. Some rows mark clone size as missing; the rest say once, few, many or name a class of expanded clone.

TRBJ2-1 TRBV5-1 . TRBD2 TGCGCCAGCAGCAAGGGACTAGTCAATGAGCAGTTCTTC CASSKGLVNEQFF
TRBJ1-2 TRBV14 once . TGTGCCAGCAGCCAAGATCGGGCAGGGAGGCATCGTGGCTACACCTTC CASSQDRAGRHRGYTF
TRBJ2-7 TRBV4-1 . TRBD2 TGCGCCAGCAGCCAAGAGACTAGCGGGCTGCGGGAGCAGTACTTC CASSQETSGLREQYF
TRBJ2-7 TRBV18 . . TGTGCCAGCTCGCGCGACTACGAGCAGTACTTC CASSRDYEQYF
TRBJ1-6 TRBV30 once TRBD1 TGTGCCTGGGACCCCAACAGGGGATCTTCACCCCTCCACTTT CAWDPNRGSSPLHF
TRBJ2-2 TRBV18 . . TGTGCCAGCTCACCCTATCGTCCGGGGTCGAACACCGGGGAGCTGTTTTTT CASSPYRPGSNTGELFF
TRBJ2-3 TRBV27 . . TGTGCCAGCAGTTTGGAACAGGGCACAGATACGCAGTATTTT CASSLEQGTDTQYF
TRBJ2-5 TRBV27 . TRBD2 TGTGCCAGCAGTACCAGCGGGAGGGCCGACAAGACCCAGTACTTC CASSTSGRADKTQYF
TRBJ2-1 TRBV30 . TRBD2 TGTGCCTGGAATCCAAGACTAGCGGTCAATGAGCAGTTCTTC CAWNPRLAVNEQFF
TRBJ1-1 TRBV9 . . TGTGCCAGCAGCGCGCTGCCGAGGGCTGAAGCTTTCTTT CASSALPRAEAFF
TRBJ1-3 TRBV29-1 once . TGCAGCGTCGCTGTCCAGTTCGGAAACACCATATATTTT CSVAVQFGNTIYF
TRBJ1-5 TRBV15 . . TGTGCCACCAGCGGCGGAAATACCCTTAATCAGCCCCAGCATTTT CATSGGNTLNQPQHF
TRBJ1-2 TRBV28 few TRBD1 TGTGCCAGCAGTTATACAGGGGGCTATGGCTACACCTTC CASSYTGGYGYTF
TRBJ1-5 TRBV4-1 few . TGCGCCAGCAGCCAAGACGGGGCAGGGAGGCAGCCCCAGCATTTT CASSQDGAGRQPQHF
TRBJ2-3 TRBV9 . . TGTGCCAGCACGGGGGGCGGGGATACGCAGTATTTT CASTGGGDTQYF